Many counts were recorded for the clone carrying this T cell receptor (beta chain). Its antigen is not identified. A sample-barcoded 5' primer and a J-beta primer mix were used in a second PCR of roughly 6 to 11 cycles. Every cDNA molecule bore a tag from a template-switch adaptor containing 12 random nucleotides. TCRdb redid the calling of the 5' RACE reads with MiXCR, one entry per CDR3 protein. The sample records about 2 million distinct CDR3 sequences, approximately 50% being singletons. The sample originates from a study of blood T cells in healthy people across ages. The study, taken as a whole, reports: TCR beta diversity tracked closely with naive T cell percentage.

With 5 bases removed from V and 6 bases from J, the gap between germline ends came to 20 bases. The CDR3 contains 14 residues. Germline-derived CDR1 and CDR2 are SQVTM and ANQGSEA. Source material: blood. The gene calls are TRBV29-1 and TRBJ2-7; tentative D call: TRBD1 (5 bases). The sequence was obtained from a woman between 40 and 50 years old in good health. The CDR3 DNA reads TGCAGCGTTACGGGTCCAGGGTCGTTTGGCGAGCAGTACTTC. It is translated as CSVTGPGSFGEQYF.